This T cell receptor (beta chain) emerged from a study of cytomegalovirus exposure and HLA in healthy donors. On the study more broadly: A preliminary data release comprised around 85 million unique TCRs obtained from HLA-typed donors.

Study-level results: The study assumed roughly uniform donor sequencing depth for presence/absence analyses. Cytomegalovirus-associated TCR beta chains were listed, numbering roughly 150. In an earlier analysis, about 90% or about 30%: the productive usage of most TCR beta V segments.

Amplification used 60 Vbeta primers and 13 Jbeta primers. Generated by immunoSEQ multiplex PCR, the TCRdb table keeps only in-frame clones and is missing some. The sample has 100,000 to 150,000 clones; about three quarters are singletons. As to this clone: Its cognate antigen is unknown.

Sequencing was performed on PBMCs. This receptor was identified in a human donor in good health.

CDR3 DNA: TGTGCCAGCAGCTTATGGGGCGGGATCACCCAAGAGACCCAGTACTTC. Its translation: CASSLWGGITQETQYF. This chain joins TRBV7-2 and TRBJ2-5; perhaps TRBD2 as D (6 bases). With 2 bases removed from V and 1 base from J, the gap between germline ends came to 14 bases. The length of the CDR3 is 16 residues. Per germline, CDR1 SGHTA and CDR2 FQGNSA.